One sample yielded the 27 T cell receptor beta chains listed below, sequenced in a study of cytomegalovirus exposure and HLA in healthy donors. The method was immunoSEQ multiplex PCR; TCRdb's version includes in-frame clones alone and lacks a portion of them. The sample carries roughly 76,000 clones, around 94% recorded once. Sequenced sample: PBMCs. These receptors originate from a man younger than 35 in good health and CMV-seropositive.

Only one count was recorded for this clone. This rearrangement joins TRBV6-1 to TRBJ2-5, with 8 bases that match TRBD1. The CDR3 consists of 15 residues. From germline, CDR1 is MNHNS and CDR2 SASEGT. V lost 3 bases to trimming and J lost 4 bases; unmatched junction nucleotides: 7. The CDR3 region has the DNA TGTGCCAGCAGTGATGTCGTCAGGGGGCGAGAGACCCAGTACTTC. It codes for CASSDVVRGRETQYF.

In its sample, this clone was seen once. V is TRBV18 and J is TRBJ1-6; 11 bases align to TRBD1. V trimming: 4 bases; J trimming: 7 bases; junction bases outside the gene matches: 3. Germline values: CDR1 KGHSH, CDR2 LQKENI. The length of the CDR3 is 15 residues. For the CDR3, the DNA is TGTGCCAGCTCACGGGACAGGGGGAGCAATTCACCCCTCCACTTT. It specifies CASSRDRGSNSPLHF.

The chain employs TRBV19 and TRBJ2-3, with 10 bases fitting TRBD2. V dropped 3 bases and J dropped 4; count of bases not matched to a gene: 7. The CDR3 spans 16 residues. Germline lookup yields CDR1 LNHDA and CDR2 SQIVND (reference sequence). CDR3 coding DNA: TGTGCCAGTAGTATTTCCCCTAGCGGGAGTGCAGATACGCAGTATTTT. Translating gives CASSISPSGSADTQYF.

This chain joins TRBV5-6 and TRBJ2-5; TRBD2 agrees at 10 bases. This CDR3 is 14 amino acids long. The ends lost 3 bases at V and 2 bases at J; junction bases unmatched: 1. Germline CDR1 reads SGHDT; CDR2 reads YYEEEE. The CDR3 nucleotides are TGTGCCAGCAGCTCTAGCGGGAGTCAAGAGACCCAGTACTTC. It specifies CASSSSGSQETQYF.

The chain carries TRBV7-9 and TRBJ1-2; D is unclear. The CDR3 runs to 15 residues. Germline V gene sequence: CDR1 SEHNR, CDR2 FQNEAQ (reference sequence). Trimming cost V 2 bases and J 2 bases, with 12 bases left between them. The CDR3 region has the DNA TGTGCCAGCAGCTTAATGTTTTCCCCAAACTATGGCTACACCTTC. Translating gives CASSLMFSPNYGYTF. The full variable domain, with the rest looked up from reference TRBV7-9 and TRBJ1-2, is DTGVSQNPRHKITKRGQNVTFRCDPISEHNRLYWYRQTLGQGPEFLTYFQNEAQLEKSRLLSDRFSAERPKGSFSTLEIQRTEQGDSAMYLCASSLMFSPNYGYTFGSGTRLTVV.

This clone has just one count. The DNA for the CDR3 is TGTGCCTCCAGATGGGGGGACTATGGCTACACCTTC. Protein sequence: CASRWGDYGYTF. The genes are TRBV28 and TRBJ1-2, with a weak D call TRBD1 (5 bases). V shed 11 bases and J shed 3 bases, with 13 bases lying between them. The CDR3 length is 12 residues. Germline V gives CDR1 MDHEN, CDR2 SYDVKM.

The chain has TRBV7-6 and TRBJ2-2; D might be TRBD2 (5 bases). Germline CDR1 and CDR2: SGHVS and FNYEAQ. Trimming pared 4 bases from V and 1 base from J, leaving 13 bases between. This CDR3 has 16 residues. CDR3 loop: CASSSIYRGNTGELFF. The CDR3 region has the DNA TGTGCCAGCAGCTCAATCTATCGGGGGAACACCGGGGAGCTGTTTTTT.

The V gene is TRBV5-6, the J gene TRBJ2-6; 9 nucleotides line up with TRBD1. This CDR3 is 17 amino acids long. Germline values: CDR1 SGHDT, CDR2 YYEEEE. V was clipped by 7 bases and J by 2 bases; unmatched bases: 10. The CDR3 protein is CASSYRDRVPGANVLTF. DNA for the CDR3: TGTGCCAGCTCGTACCGGGACAGGGTTCCTGGGGCCAACGTCCTGACTTTC. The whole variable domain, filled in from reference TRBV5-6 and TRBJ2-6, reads DAGVTQSPTHLIKTRGQQVTLRCSPKSGHDTVSWYQQALGQGPQFIFQYYEEEERQRGNFPDRFSGHQFPNYSSELNVNALLLGDSALYLCASSYRDRVPGANVLTFGAGSRLTVL.

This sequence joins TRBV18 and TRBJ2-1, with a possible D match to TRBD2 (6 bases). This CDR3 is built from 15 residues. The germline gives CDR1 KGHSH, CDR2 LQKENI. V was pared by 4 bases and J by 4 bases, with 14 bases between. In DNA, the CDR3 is TGTGCCAGCTCACTCCTTAGCGGTCTTTACAATGAGCAGTTCTTC. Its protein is CASSLLSGLYNEQFF.

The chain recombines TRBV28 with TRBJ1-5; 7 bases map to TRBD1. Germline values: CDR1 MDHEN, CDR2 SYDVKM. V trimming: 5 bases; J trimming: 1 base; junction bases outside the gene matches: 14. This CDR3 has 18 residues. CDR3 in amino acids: CASSAPLTGSSSNQPQHF. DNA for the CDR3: TGTGCCAGCAGTGCACCCTTGACAGGGAGCTCGAGCAATCAGCCCCAGCATTTT.

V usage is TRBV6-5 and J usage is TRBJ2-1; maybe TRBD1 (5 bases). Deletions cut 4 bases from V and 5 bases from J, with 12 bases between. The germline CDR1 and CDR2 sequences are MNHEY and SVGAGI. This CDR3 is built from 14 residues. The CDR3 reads CASSSYLGDNEQFF. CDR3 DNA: TGTGCCAGCAGTTCTTATTTAGGGGACAATGAGCAGTTCTTC.

The CDR3 DNA reads TGTGCCAGCAGTTCCCCCTCCCTCGATACGCAGTATTTT. As protein: CASSSPSLDTQYF. The chain links TRBV27 to TRBJ2-3; no reliable D call. Trimming pared 4 bases from V and 6 bases from J, leaving 11 bases between. The CDR3 is 13 amino acids. Germline values: CDR1 MNHEY, CDR2 SMNVEV (reference sequence).

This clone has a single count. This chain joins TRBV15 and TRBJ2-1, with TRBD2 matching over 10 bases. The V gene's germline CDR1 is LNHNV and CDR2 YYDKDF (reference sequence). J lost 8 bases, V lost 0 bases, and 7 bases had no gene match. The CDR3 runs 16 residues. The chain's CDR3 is CATSRDRLAGEDEQFF. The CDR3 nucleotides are TGTGCCACCAGCAGAGATCGGCTAGCGGGAGAGGATGAGCAGTTCTTC. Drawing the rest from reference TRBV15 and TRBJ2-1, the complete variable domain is DAMVIQNPRYQVTQFGKPVTLSCSQTLNHNVMYWYQQKSSQAPKLLFHYYDKDFNNEADTPDNFQSRRPNTSFCFLDIRSPGLGDTAMYLCATSRDRLAGEDEQFFGPGTRLTVL.

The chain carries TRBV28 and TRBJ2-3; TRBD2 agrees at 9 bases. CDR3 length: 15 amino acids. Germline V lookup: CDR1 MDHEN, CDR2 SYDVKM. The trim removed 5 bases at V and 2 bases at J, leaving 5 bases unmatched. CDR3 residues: CASSVLAGFTDTQYF. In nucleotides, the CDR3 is TGTGCCAGCAGTGTTCTAGCGGGATTCACAGATACGCAGTATTTT. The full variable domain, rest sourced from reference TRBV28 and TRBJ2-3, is DVKVTQSSRYLVKRTGEKVFLECVQDMDHENMFWYRQDPGLGLRLIYFSYDVKMKEKGDIPEGYSVSREKKERFSLILESASTNQTSMYLCASSVLAGFTDTQYFGPGTRLTVL.

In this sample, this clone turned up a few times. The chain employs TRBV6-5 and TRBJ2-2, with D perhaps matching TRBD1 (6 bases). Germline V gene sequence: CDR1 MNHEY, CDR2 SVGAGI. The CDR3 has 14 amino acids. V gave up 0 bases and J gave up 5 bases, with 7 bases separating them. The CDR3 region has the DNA TGTGCCAGCAGTTACTCGAGGGGGACCGGGGAGCTGTTTTTT. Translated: CASSYSRGTGELFF.

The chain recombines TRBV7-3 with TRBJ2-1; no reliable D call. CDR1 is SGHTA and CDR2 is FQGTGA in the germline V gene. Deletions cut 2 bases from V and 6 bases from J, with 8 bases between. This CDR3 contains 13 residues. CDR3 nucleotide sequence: TGTGCCAGCAGCTTAGGGCCACGCAATGAGCAGTTCTTC. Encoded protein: CASSLGPRNEQFF.

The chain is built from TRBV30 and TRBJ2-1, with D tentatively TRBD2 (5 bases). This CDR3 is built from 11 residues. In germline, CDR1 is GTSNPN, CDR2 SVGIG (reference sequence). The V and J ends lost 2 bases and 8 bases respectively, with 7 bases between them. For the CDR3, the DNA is TGTGCCTGGAGTCGGGAACATGAGCAGTTCTTC. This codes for CAWSREHEQFF.

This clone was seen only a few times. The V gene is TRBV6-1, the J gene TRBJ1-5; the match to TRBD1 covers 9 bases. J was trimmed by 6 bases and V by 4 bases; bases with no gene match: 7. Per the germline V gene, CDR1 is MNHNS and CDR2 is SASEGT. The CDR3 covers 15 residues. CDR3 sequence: CASSVLQGASQPQHF. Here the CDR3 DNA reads TGTGCCAGCAGTGTACTACAGGGGGCGTCTCAGCCCCAGCATTTT.

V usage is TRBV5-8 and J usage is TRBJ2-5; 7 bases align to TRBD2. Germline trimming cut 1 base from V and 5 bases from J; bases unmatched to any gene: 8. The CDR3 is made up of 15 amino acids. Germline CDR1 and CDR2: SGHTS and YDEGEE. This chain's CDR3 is CASSLSAGVRETQYF. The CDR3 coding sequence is TGTGCCAGCAGCTTGAGTGCGGGAGTGAGGGAGACCCAGTACTTC. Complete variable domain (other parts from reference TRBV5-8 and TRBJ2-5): EAGVTQSPTHLIKTRGQQATLRCSPISGHTSVYWYQQALGLGLQFLLWYDEGEERNRGNFPPRFSGRQFPNYSSELNVNALELEDSALYLCASSLSAGVRETQYFGPGTRLLVL.

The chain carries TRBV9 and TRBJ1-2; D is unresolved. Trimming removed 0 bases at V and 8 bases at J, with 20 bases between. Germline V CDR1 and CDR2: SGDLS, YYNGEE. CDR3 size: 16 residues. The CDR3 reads CASSVGGIGSAGGYTF. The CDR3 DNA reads TGTGCCAGCAGCGTAGGAGGGATCGGAAGTGCGGGGGGCTACACCTTC.

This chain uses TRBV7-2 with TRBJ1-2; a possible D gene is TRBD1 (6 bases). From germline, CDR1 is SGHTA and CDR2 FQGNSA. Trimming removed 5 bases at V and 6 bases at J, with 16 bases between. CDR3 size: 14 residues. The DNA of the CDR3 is TGTGCCAGCAGCCCTAGGCAGGGGCGGGATGGCTACACCTTC. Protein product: CASSPRQGRDGYTF.

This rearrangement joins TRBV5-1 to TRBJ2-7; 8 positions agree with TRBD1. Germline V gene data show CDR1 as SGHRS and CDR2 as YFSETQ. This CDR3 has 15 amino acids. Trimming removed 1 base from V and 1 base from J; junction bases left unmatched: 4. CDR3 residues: CASSLSQGVSYEQYF. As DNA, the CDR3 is TGCGCCAGCAGCTTGTCACAGGGGGTTTCCTACGAGCAGTACTTC.

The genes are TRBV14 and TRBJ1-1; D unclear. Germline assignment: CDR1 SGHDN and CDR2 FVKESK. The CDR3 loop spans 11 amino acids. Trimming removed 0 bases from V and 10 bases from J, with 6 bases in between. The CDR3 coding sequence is TGTGCCAGCAGCCAAGACTTCGGAGCTTTCTTT. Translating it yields CASSQDFGAFF.

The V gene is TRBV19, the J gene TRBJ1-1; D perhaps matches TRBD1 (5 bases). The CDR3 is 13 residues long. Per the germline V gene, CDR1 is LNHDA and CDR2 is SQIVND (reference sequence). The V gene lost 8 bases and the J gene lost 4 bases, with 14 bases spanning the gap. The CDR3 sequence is CASRLGGITEAFF. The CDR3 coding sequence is TGTGCCAGTCGCTTGGGGGGTATCACTGAAGCTTTCTTT.

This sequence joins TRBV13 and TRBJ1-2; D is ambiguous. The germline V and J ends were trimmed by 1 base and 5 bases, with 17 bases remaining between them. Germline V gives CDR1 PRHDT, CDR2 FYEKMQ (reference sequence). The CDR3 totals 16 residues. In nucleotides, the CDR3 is TGTGCCAGCAGCTTAGTTGGAGACTTTCATAATTATGGCTACACCTTC. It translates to CASSLVGDFHNYGYTF.

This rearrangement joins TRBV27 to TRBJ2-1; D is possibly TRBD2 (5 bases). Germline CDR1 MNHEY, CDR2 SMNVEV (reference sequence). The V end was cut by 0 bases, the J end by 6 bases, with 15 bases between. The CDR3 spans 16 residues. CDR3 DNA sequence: TGTGCCAGCAGTTTATCGTCACTAGTGAGGAGCAATGAGCAGTTCTTC. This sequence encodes CASSLSSLVRSNEQFF.

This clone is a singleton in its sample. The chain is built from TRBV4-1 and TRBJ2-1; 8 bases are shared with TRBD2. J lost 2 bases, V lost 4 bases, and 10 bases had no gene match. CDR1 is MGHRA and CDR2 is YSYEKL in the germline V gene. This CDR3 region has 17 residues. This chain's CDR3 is CASSPQPLAGPYNEQFF. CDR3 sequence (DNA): TGCGCCAGCAGCCCCCAACCTTTAGCGGGGCCCTACAATGAGCAGTTCTTC.